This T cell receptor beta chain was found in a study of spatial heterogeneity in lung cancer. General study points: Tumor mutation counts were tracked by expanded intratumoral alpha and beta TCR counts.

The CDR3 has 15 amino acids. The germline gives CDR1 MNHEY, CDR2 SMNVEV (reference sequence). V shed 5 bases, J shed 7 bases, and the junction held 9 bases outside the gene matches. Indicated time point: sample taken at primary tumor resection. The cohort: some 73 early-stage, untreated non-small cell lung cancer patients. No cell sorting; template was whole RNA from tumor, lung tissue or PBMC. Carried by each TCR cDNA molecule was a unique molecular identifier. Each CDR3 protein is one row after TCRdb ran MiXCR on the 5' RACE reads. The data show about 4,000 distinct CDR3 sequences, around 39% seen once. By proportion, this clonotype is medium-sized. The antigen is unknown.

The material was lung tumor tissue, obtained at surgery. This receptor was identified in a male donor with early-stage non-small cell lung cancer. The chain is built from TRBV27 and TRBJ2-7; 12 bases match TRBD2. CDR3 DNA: TGTGCCAGCAGTCCCCTAGCGGGAGGGCCAAGGGAGCAGTACTTC. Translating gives CASSPLAGGPREQYF.